This T cell receptor beta chain was documented in a study of Graves' ophthalmopathy and Graves' hyperthyroidism. CDR1 is SGHVS and CDR2 is FQNEAQ in the germline V gene. After removal of 3 bases from V and 4 bases from J, the junction contained 7 bases not matched to a gene. This CDR3 spans 16 amino acids. From RNA, the CDR3 regions of TCR beta chains were amplified and sequenced. HTBI primers served in a first-round RT-PCR, which a second-round multiplex PCR followed. TCRdb re-derived calls from the multiplex PCR reads in MiXCR, one entry per CDR3 protein. The sample has 400,000 to 450,000 distinct CDR3 sequences, around 21% seen once. Pregnancy or lactation, uncontrolled infections and other autoimmune diseases were grounds for excluding patients. Clinical symptoms and serum thyroxine were used for diagnosis; TRAb, thyroid ultrasound and orbital computed tomography were also relied on. Broader study findings: Blood was where most expanded thyroid clonotypes above 0.001 frequency also turned up. Ophthalmopathy versus stable hyperthyroidism: 13-signature model gave around 90% sensitivity, 65% to 82% specificity.

Details on this clonotype: Its antigen is not known.

Specimen: peripheral blood. This TCR was sampled from a woman between 18 and 30 years old with stable Graves' hyperthyroidism. The V call is TRBV7-8, the J call TRBJ2-7; TRBD2 aligns across 12 bases. The CDR3 here is CASSLVPSGRGYEQYF. CDR3 bases: TGTGCCAGCAGCTTGGTCCCTAGCGGGAGGGGATACGAGCAGTACTTC. Together with reference TRBV7-8 and TRBJ2-7, the CDR3 gives the full variable domain: GAGVSQSPRYKVAKRGQDVALRCDPISGHVSLFWYQQALGQGPEFLTYFQNEAQLDKSGLPSDRFFAERPEGSVSTLKIQRTQQEDSAVYLCASSLVPSGRGYEQYFGPGTRLTVT.